The rows below give T cell receptor beta chains drawn from one sample of a study of CXCR3-negative and CXCR3-positive naive CD8 T cells. TCRdb derives one entry per CDR3 protein from the 5' RACE reads, leaving out DNA. Here the sample table reports about 150,000 distinct CDR3 sequences. The sample comprised naive CXCR3+ CD8+ T cells from blood. The receptor source for this set is a human donor in good health. Some clones in this sample may be carry-over from other donors' samples. Both conserved end residues are part of each CDR3. Each record gives: CDR3 protein, V gene, J gene.

CSVQGGFYEQYF,TRBV29-1,TRBJ2-7
CASSQDERERTEAFF,TRBV4-2,TRBJ1-1
CATSDKGTAYGYTF,TRBV24-1,TRBJ1-2
CASSQDRGHEQFF,TRBV4-1,TRBJ2-1
CASSSGIAGIDEQFF,TRBV7-3,TRBJ2-1
CAVTSGGASDTQYF,TRBV15,TRBJ2-3
CSARVWAEGDQETQYF,TRBV20-1,TRBJ2-5
CASSLTTFSEQYF,TRBV12-3/TRBV12-4,TRBJ2-7
CSVGEGGPYTDTQYF,TRBV29-1,TRBJ2-3
CASSLRLADYGYTF,TRBV13,TRBJ1-2
CASSVGTTRPWEQYF,TRBV9,TRBJ2-7
CASSLGGREQYF,TRBV5-1,TRBJ2-7
CSATRDRGYEQYF,TRBV20-1,TRBJ2-7
CASSQDPGSSTDTQYF,TRBV4-1,TRBJ2-3
CASSQESARTFSNQPQHF,TRBV4-2,TRBJ1-5
CASSGTAYEQYF,TRBV19,TRBJ2-7
CASSLWIGPEITEAFF,TRBV5-4,TRBJ1-1
CASSSGGSGAQYF,TRBV5-6,TRBJ2-5
CASSLGGQGNTEAFF,TRBV28,TRBJ1-1
CASSQEWVQESQPQHF,TRBV4-2,TRBJ1-5
CASSILRTGDDQPQHF,TRBV19,TRBJ1-5
CASRGQGPTGELFF,TRBV28,TRBJ2-2
CASSQARWGTQYF,TRBV14,TRBJ2-3
CASSYSVAAEAFF,TRBV12-3/TRBV12-4,TRBJ1-1
CASATLPAEQYF,TRBV6-5,TRBJ2-7
CASSQTLTAPYGYTF,TRBV3-1,TRBJ1-2
CSVAGTSSSYEQYF,TRBV29-1,TRBJ2-7
CAWSLWDRGYEQYF,TRBV30,TRBJ2-7
CASSLVSVGRNDNEQFF,TRBV7-3,TRBJ2-1
CASSLQGGETQYF,TRBV28,TRBJ2-5
CASSWDRNTEAFF,TRBV11-2,TRBJ1-1
CASKLTGELFF,TRBV12-3/TRBV12-4,TRBJ2-2
CASSLVGLAGPHEQFF,TRBV5-1,TRBJ2-1
CSVVPGMAGELFF,TRBV29-1,TRBJ2-2
CASSLQGALNYGYTF,TRBV11-2,TRBJ1-2
CASSLYPGGGYNEQFF,TRBV27,TRBJ2-1
CASSLTQGIFYEQYF,TRBV7-9,TRBJ2-7
CASSLGRGGQPQHF,TRBV28,TRBJ1-5
CASSPLDRGLKFGETQYF,TRBV28,TRBJ2-5
CARGQGKTYEQYF,TRBV23-1,TRBJ2-7
CASSPQGQGVTDTQYF,TRBV4-3,TRBJ2-3
CASKGGGTEQFF,TRBV2,TRBJ2-1
CSVAVAGANVLTF,TRBV29-1,TRBJ2-6
CASSEYRTSEKLFF,TRBV25-1,TRBJ1-4
CSARDRARGYGYTF,TRBV20-1,TRBJ1-2
CASSLLTNGDYEQYF,TRBV7-2,TRBJ2-7
CSVDHQGDEQFF,TRBV29-1,TRBJ2-1
CASSLWTSDTDTQYF,TRBV7-2,TRBJ2-3
CASSLAVVGDYGYTF,TRBV7-9,TRBJ1-2
CASSAGYNNYEQYF,TRBV7-6,TRBJ2-7
CASSTGGERPSYNEQFF,TRBV12-3/TRBV12-4,TRBJ2-1
CASSHDAGGDTQYF,TRBV7-6,TRBJ2-3
CASSVGLAGGQDTQYF,TRBV28,TRBJ2-3
CASSPGGGFEQYF,TRBV27,TRBJ2-7
CSIPGATEAFF,TRBV29-1,TRBJ1-1
CASSLVGVTDTQYF,TRBV5-6,TRBJ2-3
CASSLAGVGAETQYF,TRBV5-6,TRBJ2-5
CASSPGQGYGYTF,TRBV12-3/TRBV12-4,TRBJ1-2
CASSYRTNLGDQETQYF,TRBV7-9,TRBJ2-5